The clone carrying this TCR beta chain was observed at least ten times. Its antigen is not known. The germline gives CDR1 SEHNR, CDR2 FQNEAQ (reference sequence). This CDR3 region has 14 residues. Trimming removed 6 bases at V and 3 bases at J, with 14 bases between. This sample is part of a study of T cells after yellow fever vaccination. Regarding the study as a whole: Clonotype sharing between CD4 and CD8 compartments was small. Reappearance after the booster was seen for most primary-vaccination clones, at 95% to 98% CD4 and around 90% CD8.

UMIs and a universal primer site were added when TCR cDNA was made by 5'RACE template switching. One entry per CDR3 protein results from TCRdb running MiXCR on the 5' RACE reads. The table has 250,000 to 400,000 distinct CDR3 sequences, 4% to 5.5% seen once. The chain joins TRBV7-9 to TRBJ1-1; TRBD1 might be the D (5 bases). The sequence was obtained from a man younger than 35 who received the YFV17D yellow fever vaccine. The sample consisted of PBMCs, taken 15 days after the yellow fever booster vaccination. CDR3 sequence (DNA): TGTGCCAGCAGGGCAAATGTAGGGGACACTGAAGCTTTCTTT. Protein product: CASRANVGDTEAFF.